The 9 T cell receptor beta chains below were found in one sample sequenced in a study of blood T cells in healthy people across ages (dated by TCRdb to between 2014 and 2016). Libraries were built with 5' RACE. This sample was sequenced with an Illumina HiSeq 2500. A second PCR of about 7 to 12 cycles was run with a J-beta primer mix and a sample-barcoded 5' primer. TCRdb's own reprocessing of the public reads used fastp at Q25 and MiXCR and kept productive beta chains. Duplicate CDR3 protein sequences are folded into a single record with the most common DNA and genes. A total of some 1.5 million distinct CDR3 sequences appear in this sample, roughly 43% of them only once. The biggest ten clones account for roughly 3.7% of the sample. Sequenced input: blood. The receptors shown here come from a woman in her late teens or twenties in good health.

The chain couples TRBV12-3 or TRBV12-4 to TRBJ1-1, with TRBD1 matching 7 bases. V dropped 7 bases and J dropped 7; count of bases not matched to a gene: 15. This CDR3 has 15 residues. CDR3 sequence: CASTQGDARSLEAFF. The CDR3 DNA reads TGTGCCAGCACCCAGGGGGACGCTCGGAGCCTTGAAGCTTTCTTT.

This sequence joins TRBV12-5 and TRBJ2-7; TRBD1 agrees at 10 bases. This CDR3 contains 16 residues. J gave up 1 base and V 5 bases, and 8 bases lay outside the gene matches. The V gene's germline CDR1 is LGHNT and CDR2 FRNRAP. The CDR3 DNA is TGTGCTAGTGGTCTCCGGACAGGGGGGGAGTCCTACGAGCAGTACTTC. This sequence encodes CASGLRTGGESYEQYF.

The V and J genes are TRBV15 and TRBJ2-5; no firm D call. CDR3 length: 15 amino acids. Per germline, CDR1 LNHNV and CDR2 YYDKDF (reference sequence). V lost 4 bases, J lost 11 bases, and 23 bases lay in between. The chain's CDR3 is CATSKRPSPSYGQYF. The DNA of the CDR3 is TGTGCCACCAGCAAACGCCCGTCGCCCTCCTACGGGCAGTACTTC. The full variable domain, rest sourced from reference TRBV15 and TRBJ2-5, is DAMVIQNPRYQVTQFGKPVTLSCSQTLNHNVMYWYQQKSSQAPKLLFHYYDKDFNNEADTPDNFQSRRPNTSFCFLDIRSPGLGDTAMYLCATSKRPSPSYGQYFGPGTRLLVL.

This rearrangement joins TRBV6-2 or TRBV6-3 to TRBJ2-2, with D unresolved. Germline CDR1 reads MNHEY; CDR2 reads SVGEGT. The CDR3 covers 14 residues. Deletions cut 5 bases from V and 1 base from J, with 8 bases between. The CDR3 bases are TGTGCCAGCAGTCCGGACCAGAACACCGGGGAGCTGTTTTTT. Encoded protein: CASSPDQNTGELFF.

This clonotype was observed a few times. The chain combines TRBV12-3 or TRBV12-4 with TRBJ2-1; 7 bases line up with TRBD2. V lost 8 bases, J lost 3 bases, and 4 bases stayed unmatched. The CDR3 loop spans 13 amino acids. The CDR3 protein is CASRAGDYNEQFF. DNA of the CDR3: TGTGCCAGCCGGGCGGGGGACTACAATGAGCAGTTCTTC.

The rearrangement links TRBV20-1 to TRBJ2-5; 8 bases are a match to TRBD2. The J segment lost 11 bases and the V segment lost 0 bases, leaving 14 bases of the junction unmatched. Germline V gene data show CDR1 as DFQATT and CDR2 as SNEGSKA (reference sequence). CDR3 length: 15 amino acids. DNA for the CDR3: TGCAGTGCTAGAGAAGCCAGCGGGAGTGATTATGAGCAGTACTTC. It is translated as CSAREASGSDYEQYF.

In the case of this clonotype: A junction boundary mismatches the germline segment, possibly from a read error. The chain combines TRBV15 with TRBJ1-4, with a tentative D call TRBD1 (5 bases). The length of the CDR3 is 22 residues. Germline lookup yields CDR1 LNHNV and CDR2 YYDKDF (reference sequence). For the CDR3, the DNA is TGTGCCACCAGCAGGGAGATCAGCGGATCGTGGCAGCTAGGGGCAACGAATGAAAAACTGTTTTTT. This translates into CATSREISGSWQLGATNEKLFF.

There are a few counts of this clonotype. The chain has TRBV10-3 and TRBJ2-1; 8 nucleotides match TRBD2. This CDR3 spans 15 amino acids. Germline V gene data show CDR1 as ENHRY and CDR2 as SYGVKD. The ends lost 2 bases at V and 5 bases at J; junction bases unmatched: 5. This CDR3 is CAISEVSGTNNEQFF. CDR3 nucleotide sequence: TGTGCCATCAGTGAGGTTAGCGGGACAAACAATGAGCAGTTCTTC.

The chain links TRBV6-1 to TRBJ1-6; D might be TRBD1 (6 bases). The CDR3 is made up of 13 amino acids. V was shortened by 5 bases and J by 9 bases, with 11 bases between the two germline ends. CDR1 and CDR2 (germline): MNHNS, SASEGT. CDR3 DNA: TGTGCCAGCAGTAGGACAGCTGGTTCACCCCTCCACTTT. Its translation is CASSRTAGSPLHF.